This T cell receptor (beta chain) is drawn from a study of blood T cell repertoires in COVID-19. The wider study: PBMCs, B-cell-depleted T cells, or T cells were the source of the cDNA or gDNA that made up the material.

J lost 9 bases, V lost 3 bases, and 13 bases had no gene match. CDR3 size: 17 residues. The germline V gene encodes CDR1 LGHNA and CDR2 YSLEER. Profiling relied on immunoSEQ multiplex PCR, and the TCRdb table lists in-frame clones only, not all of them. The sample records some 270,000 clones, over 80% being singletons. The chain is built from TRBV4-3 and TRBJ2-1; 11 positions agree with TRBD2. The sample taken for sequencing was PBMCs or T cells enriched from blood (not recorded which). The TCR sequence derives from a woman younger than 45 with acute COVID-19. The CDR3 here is CASSQLIGLAGGTEQFF. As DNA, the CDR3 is TGCGCCAGCAGCCAGCTCATTGGGCTAGCGGGAGGAACTGAGCAGTTCTTC.